These 4 T cell receptor beta chains share one sample of origin, sequenced in a study of T-cell reconstitution after alpha-beta-depleted transplantation in children (dated by TCRdb to the mid-2010s). Reading the label with the study, this specimen's treatment or condition is: allogeneic hematopoietic cell transplantation with graft depleted of TCRalphabeta T cells and CD19 B cells. Receptor amplification or capture employed PCR. Sequencing was carried out with an Illumina HiSeq 2500. To normalize quantification of the TCRbeta repertoire, the TCR libraries were built with molecular barcoding that relied on unique molecular identifiers. The public reads were quality trimmed at Q25 with fastp and then assembled into clones with MiXCR by TCRdb, keeping productive beta chains. Each CDR3 protein appears once, grouped with its most common genes and DNA. The sample records fewer than 150,000 distinct CDR3 sequences, more than 9.5% of which are singletons. The leading ten clones occupy approximately 25% of the sample.

Sample: PBMCs, mostly from graft donor cells, taken 180 days after TCRalphabeta/CD19-depleted stem cell transplant. The source of these receptors is a girl under three years old who had a stem cell transplant for combined immunodeficiency, so the T cells may come from the graft donor.

The sample holds a few counts of this clonotype. The rearrangement joins TRBV9 to TRBJ2-7; D is perhaps TRBD2 (5 bases). The ends were cut back, 0 bases at V and 1 base at J, with 14 bases in the middle. Germline V gene lookup returns CDR1 SGDLS and CDR2 YYNGEE. The CDR3 has 16 residues. The CDR3 loop reads CASSVEPEDGSYEQYF. For the CDR3, the DNA is TGTGCCAGCAGCGTAGAGCCGGAGGACGGATCCTACGAGCAGTACTTC.

CDR3 DNA: TGTGCCACTTCATTGGGGGGGAACACTGAAGCTTTCTTT. Its translation: CATSLGGNTEAFF. The chain combines TRBV24-1 with TRBJ1-1, with TRBD1 as a possible D gene (5 bases). Deletions cut 10 bases from V and 1 base from J, with 12 bases between. CDR1 and CDR2 from the germline V gene are KGHDR and SFDVKD. This CDR3 has 13 amino acids.

Only a few counts were recorded for this clonotype. This chain uses TRBV20-1 with TRBJ2-5; D gene ambiguous. The V gene's germline CDR1 is DFQATT and CDR2 SNEGSKA (reference sequence). Trimming took 3 bases from V and 5 from J, leaving 10 bases between them. The CDR3 is made up of 12 amino acids. CDR3 coding DNA: TGCAGTGCTAGCAGACTGTGGGAGACCCAGTACTTC. Protein sequence: CSASRLWETQYF.

In this sample, this clonotype turned up a few times. This sequence joins TRBV4-3 and TRBJ2-1; perhaps TRBD1 as D (5 bases). In germline, CDR1 is LGHNA, CDR2 YSLEER. The V end lost 2 bases, the J end lost 0 bases, and 11 bases lay between the germline ends. CDR3 length equals 16 residues. Here the CDR3 reads CASSQYRFDSYNEQFF. The DNA of the CDR3 is TGCGCCAGCAGCCAATACAGGTTCGACTCCTACAATGAGCAGTTCTTC.